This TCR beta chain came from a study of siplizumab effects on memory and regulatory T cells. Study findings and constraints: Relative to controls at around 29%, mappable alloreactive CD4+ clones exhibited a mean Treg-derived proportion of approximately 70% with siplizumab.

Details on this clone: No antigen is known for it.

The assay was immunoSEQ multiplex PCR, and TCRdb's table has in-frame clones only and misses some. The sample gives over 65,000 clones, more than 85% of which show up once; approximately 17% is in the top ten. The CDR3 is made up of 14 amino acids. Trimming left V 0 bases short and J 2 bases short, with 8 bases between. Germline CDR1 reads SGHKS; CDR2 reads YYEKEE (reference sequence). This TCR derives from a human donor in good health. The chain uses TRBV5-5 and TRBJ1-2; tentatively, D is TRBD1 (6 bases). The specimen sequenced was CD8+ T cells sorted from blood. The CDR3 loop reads CASSLEQGNYGYTF. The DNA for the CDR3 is TGTGCCAGCAGCTTGGAACAGGGAAACTATGGCTACACCTTC. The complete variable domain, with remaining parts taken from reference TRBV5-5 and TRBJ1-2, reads DAGVTQSPTHLIKTRGQQVTLRCSPISGHKSVSWYQQVLGQGPQFIFQYYEKEERGRGNFPDRFSARQFPNYSSELNVNALLLGDSALYLCASSLEQGNYGYTFGSGTRLTVV.